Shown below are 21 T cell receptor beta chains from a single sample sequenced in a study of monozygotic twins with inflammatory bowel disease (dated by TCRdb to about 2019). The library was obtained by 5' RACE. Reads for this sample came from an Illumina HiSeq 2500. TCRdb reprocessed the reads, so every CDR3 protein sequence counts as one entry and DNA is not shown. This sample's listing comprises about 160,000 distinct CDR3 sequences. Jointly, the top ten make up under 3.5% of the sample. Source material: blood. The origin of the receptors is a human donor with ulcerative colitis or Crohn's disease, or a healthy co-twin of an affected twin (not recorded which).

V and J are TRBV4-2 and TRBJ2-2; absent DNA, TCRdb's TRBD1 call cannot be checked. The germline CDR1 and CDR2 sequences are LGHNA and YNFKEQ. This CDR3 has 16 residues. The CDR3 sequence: CASSQDRGPGTGELFF.

CDR3 protein: CASSPPTSGFYNEQFF. The J gene is TRBJ2-1, the V gene TRBV6-1; the TRBD2 assignment by TCRdb is unverifiable without DNA. This CDR3 is built from 16 residues. Germline CDR1 MNHNS, CDR2 SASEGT.

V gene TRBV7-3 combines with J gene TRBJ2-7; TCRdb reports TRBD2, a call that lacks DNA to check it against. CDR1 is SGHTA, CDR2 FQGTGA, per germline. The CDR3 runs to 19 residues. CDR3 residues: CASSPPPGLGKGNSYEQYF.

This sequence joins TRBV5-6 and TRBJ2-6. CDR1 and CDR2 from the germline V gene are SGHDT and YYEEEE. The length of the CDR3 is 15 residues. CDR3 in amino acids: CASSHTGPGANVLTF.

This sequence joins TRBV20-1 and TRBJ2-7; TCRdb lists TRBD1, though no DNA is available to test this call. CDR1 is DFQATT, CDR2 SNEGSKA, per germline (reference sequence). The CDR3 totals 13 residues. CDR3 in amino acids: CSARRTGSYEQYF.

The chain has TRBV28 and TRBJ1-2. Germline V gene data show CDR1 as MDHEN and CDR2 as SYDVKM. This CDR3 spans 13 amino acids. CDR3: CAIMRSVPYGYTF.

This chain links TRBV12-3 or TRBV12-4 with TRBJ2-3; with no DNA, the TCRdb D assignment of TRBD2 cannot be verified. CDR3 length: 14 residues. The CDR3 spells CASRASGRADTQYF.

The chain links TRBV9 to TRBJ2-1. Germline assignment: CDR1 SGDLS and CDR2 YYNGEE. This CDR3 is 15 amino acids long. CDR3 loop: CASSVTESSYNEQFF. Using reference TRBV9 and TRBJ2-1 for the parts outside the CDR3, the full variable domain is DSGVTQTPKHLITATGQRVTLRCSPRSGDLSVYWYQQSLDQGLQFLIQYYNGEERAKGNILERFSAQQFPDLHSELNLSSLELGDSALYFCASSVTESSYNEQFFGPGTRLTVL.

The CDR3 sequence is CASSHLGTSGRNSYNEQFF. V and J are TRBV4-1 and TRBJ2-1; TCRdb's assignment of TRBD2 cannot be checked, as there is no DNA. Germline V gives CDR1 MGHRA, CDR2 YSYEKL. The CDR3 length is 19 residues.

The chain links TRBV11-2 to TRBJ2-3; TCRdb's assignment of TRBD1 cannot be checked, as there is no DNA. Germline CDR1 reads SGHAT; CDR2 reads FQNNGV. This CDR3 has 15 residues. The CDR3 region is CASSLNSGGSDTQYF.

The CDR3 spells CASSQLAGGIDEQFF. The chain carries TRBV27 and TRBJ2-1; without DNA, the TCRdb call of TRBD2 cannot be checked. The CDR3 covers 15 residues. The germline CDR1 and CDR2 sequences are MNHEY and SMNVEV (reference sequence).

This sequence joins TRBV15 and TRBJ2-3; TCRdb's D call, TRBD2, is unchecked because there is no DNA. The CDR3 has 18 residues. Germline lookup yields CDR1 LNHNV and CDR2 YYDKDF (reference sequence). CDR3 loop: CATSAHGGTSGIPDTQYF.

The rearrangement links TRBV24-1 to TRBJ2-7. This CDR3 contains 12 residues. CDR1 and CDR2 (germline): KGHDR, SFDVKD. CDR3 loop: CATSDFGHEQYF.

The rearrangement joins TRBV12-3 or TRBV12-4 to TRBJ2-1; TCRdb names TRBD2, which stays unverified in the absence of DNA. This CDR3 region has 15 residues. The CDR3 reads CASSRPAREGNEQFF.

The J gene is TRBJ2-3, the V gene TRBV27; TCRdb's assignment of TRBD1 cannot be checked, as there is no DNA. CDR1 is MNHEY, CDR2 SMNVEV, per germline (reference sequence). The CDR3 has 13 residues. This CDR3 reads CASSRQGQDTQYF.

The CDR3 reads CASSLSPPEGTNEQYF. The chain recombines TRBV28 with TRBJ2-7; TCRdb names TRBD1, which stays unverified in the absence of DNA. In germline, CDR1 is MDHEN, CDR2 SYDVKM. This CDR3 spans 16 amino acids.

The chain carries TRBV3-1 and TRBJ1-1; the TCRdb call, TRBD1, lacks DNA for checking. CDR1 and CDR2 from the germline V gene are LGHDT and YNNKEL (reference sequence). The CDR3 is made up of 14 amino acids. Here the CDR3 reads CASSQTGAGTEAFF.

The CDR3 region is CASSLKGQATDTQYF. This chain connects TRBV7-3 to TRBJ2-3; as DNA is missing, the TRBD1 call by TCRdb cannot be tested. Germline V gene lookup returns CDR1 SGHTA and CDR2 FQGTGA. The CDR3 covers 15 residues. The variable domain in full, completed from reference TRBV7-3 and TRBJ2-3, reads GAGVSQTPSNKVTEKGKYVELRCDPISGHTALYWYRQSLGQGPEFLIYFQGTGAADDSGLPNDRFFAVRPEGSVSTLKIQRTERGDSAVYLCASSLKGQATDTQYFGPGTRLTVL.

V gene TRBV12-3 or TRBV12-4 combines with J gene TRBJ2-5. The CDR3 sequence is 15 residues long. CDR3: CASSLVAAYQETQYF.

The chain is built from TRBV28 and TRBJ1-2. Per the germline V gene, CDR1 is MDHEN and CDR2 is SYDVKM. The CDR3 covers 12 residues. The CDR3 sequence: CASSWQAGGYTF.

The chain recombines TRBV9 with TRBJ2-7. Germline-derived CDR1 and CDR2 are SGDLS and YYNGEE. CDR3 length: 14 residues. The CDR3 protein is CASSVAMDGYEQYF.